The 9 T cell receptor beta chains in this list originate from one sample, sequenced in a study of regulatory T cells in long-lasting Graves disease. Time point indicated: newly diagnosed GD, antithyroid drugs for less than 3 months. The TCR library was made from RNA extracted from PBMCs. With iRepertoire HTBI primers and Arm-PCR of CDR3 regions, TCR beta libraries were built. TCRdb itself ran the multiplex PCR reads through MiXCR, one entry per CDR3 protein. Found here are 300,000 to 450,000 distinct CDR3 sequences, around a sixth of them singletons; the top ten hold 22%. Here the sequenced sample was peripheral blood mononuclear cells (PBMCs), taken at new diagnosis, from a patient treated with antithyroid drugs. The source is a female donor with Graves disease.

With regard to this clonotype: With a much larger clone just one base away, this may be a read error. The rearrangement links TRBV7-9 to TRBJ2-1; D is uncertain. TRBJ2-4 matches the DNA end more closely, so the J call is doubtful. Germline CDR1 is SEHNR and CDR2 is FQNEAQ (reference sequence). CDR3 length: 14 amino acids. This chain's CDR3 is CASSPGYGLDIQYF. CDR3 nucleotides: TGTGCCAGCAGCCCAGGTTACGGGCTTGACATTCAGTACTTC.

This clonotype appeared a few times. In nucleotides, the CDR3 is TGTGCCAGCTCACCGAAAACAGGAAGCTATGGCTACACCTTC. Its protein product is CASSPKTGSYGYTF. The chain uses TRBV18 and TRBJ1-2; a weak D match, TRBD1 (5 bases). V was shortened by 3 bases and J by 4 bases, with 12 bases between the two germline ends. CDR3 length: 14 amino acids. Germline V CDR1 and CDR2: KGHSH, LQKENI.

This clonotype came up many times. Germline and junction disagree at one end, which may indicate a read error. The CDR3 protein is CASSQGRVELMAF. The DNA for the CDR3 is TGTGCCAGCAGCCAAGGACGGGTAGAGCTTATGGCCTTC. The chain recombines TRBV3-1 with TRBJ1-2; no clear D gene. This CDR3 has 13 residues. Germline-derived CDR1 and CDR2 are LGHDT and YNNKEL (reference sequence). Complete variable domain (other parts from reference TRBV3-1 and TRBJ1-2): DTAVSQTPKYLVTQMGNDKSIKCEQNLGHDTMYWYKQDSKKFLKIMFSYNNKELIINETVPNRFSPKSPDKAHLNLHINSLELGDSAVYFCASSQGRVELMAFGSGTRLTVV.

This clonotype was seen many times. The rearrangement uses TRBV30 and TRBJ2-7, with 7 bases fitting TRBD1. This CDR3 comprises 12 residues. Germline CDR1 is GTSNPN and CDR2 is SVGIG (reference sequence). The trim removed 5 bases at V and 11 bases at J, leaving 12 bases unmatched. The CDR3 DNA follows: TGTGCCTGGGCCGATGTCAGGGGGTTAGAGTACTTC. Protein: CAWADVRGLEYF. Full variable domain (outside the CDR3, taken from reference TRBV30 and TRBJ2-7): SQTIHQWPATLVQPVGSPLSLECTVEGTSNPNLYWYRQAAGRGLQLLFYSVGIGQISSEVPQNLSASRPQDRQFILSSKKLLLSDSGFYLCAWADVRGLEYFGPGTRLTVT.

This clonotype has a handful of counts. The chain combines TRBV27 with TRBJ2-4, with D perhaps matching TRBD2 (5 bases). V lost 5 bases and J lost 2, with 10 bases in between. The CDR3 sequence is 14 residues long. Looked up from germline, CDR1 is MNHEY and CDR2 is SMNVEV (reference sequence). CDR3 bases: TGTGCCAGCAGTATGCCCGGGACCAAAAACATTCAGTACTTC. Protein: CASSMPGTKNIQYF.

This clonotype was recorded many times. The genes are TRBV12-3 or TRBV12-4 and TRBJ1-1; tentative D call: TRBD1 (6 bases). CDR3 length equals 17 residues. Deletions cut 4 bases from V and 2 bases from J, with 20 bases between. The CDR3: CASSSYRVSGLNTEAFF. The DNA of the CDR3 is TGTGCCAGCAGTTCTTACAGGGTATCCGGCCTTAACACTGAAGCTTTCTTT.

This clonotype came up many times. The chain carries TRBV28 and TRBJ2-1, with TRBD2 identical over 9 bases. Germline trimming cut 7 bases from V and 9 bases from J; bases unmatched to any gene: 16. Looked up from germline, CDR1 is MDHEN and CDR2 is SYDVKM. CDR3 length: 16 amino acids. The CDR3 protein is CASNKMKVAGESEQFF. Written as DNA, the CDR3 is TGTGCCAGCAACAAAATGAAGGTAGCGGGAGAGAGTGAGCAGTTCTTC. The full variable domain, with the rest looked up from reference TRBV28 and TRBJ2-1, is DVKVTQSSRYLVKRTGEKVFLECVQDMDHENMFWYRQDPGLGLRLIYFSYDVKMKEKGDIPEGYSVSREKKERFSLILESASTNQTSMYLCASNKMKVAGESEQFFGPGTRLTVL.

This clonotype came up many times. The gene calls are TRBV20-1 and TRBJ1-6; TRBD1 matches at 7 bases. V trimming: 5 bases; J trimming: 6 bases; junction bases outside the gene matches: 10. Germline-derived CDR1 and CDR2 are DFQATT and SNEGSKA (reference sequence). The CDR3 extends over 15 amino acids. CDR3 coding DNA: TGCAGTGCTGCAAGCGGAGGGGACAGTAATTCACCCCTCCACTTT. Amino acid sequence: CSAASGGDSNSPLHF.

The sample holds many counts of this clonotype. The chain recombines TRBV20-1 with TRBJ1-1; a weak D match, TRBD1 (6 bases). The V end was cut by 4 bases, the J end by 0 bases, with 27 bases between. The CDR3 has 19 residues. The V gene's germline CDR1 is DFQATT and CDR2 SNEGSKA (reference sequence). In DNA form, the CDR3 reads TGCAGTGCTAACCTCGACCGAAAAGGGGGGATTTTGGTGAACACTGAAGCTTTCTTT. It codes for CSANLDRKGGILVNTEAFF.